The rows below give T cell receptor beta chains drawn from one sample of a study of blood T cell repertoires in COVID-19. Clones were read by immunoSEQ multiplex PCR, and TCRdb kept only the in-frame ones, dropping some. The data hold roughly 240,000 clones, with roughly nine tenths observed a single time. Sequenced sample: peripheral blood. The source of these receptors is an older woman who had recovered from COVID-19. CDR3s include the opening cysteine and the closing phenylalanine or tryptophan. A D gene is named only where the DNA matches it firmly. Rows give clone size only sometimes, using once, few, many, or a class for an expanded clone.

j_gene	v_gene	d_gene	abundance	CDR3nt	CDR3aa
TRBJ1-5	TRBV19	.	few	TGTGCCAGTAGTAATCCGGAAGGAGGCCAGCCCCAGCATTTT	CASSNPEGGQPQHF
TRBJ1-6	TRBV10-3	TRBD1	.	TGTGCCATCAGTGAGGGAACAGGGGGGCCGTCGGCACCCCTCCACTTT	CAISEGTGGPSAPLHF
TRBJ2-5	TRBV5-6	TRBD2	.	TGTGCCAGCAGCCTGGGGACTAGCGGGGGCCAGTTGGAGACCCAGTACTTC	CASSLGTSGGQLETQYF
TRBJ2-3	TRBV7-2	.	.	TGTGCCAGCAGCTTAGAATCCGCAGAAGATACGCAGTATTTT	CASSLESAEDTQYF
TRBJ1-3	TRBV4-1	.	few	TGCGCCAGCAGCCTGGGGGGTGTTCTATCTGGAAACACCATATATTTT	CASSLGGVLSGNTIYF
TRBJ2-1	TRBV7-9	TRBD2	.	TGTGCCAGCAGCTTGCGCGGGGGGGTCTACAATGAGCAGTTCTTC	CASSLRGGVYNEQFF
TRBJ1-2	TRBV5-1	.	.	TGCGCCAGCGCCAAAGTAGAGGGCGCACGTGAAGGCTACACCTTC	CASAKVEGAREGYTF
TRBJ1-4	TRBV9	.	once	TGTGCCAGCAGCATTCAGTGGGGGGGTAATGAAAAACTGTTTTTT	CASSIQWGGNEKLFF
TRBJ1-6	TRBV19	.	once	TGTGCCAGCACAGGTATAGGGTATAATTCACCCCTCCACTTT	CASTGIGYNSPLHF
TRBJ1-5	TRBV24-1	TRBD1	.	TGTGCCACCAGGCAGACAGGGACCGAGCCCCAGCATTTT	CATRQTGTEPQHF
TRBJ1-1	TRBV9	.	few	TGTGCCAGCAGCGCGATACAGGTATTCTTT	CASSAIQVFF
TRBJ1-6	TRBV27	.	once	TGTGCCAGCAGTTCGACAGGTAGCTCCTATAATTCACCCCTCCACTTT	CASSSTGSSYNSPLHF
TRBJ2-7	TRBV2	TRBD1	many	TGTGCCAGCAACCTTCCCGGGACAGGGGTCGAGCAGTACTTC	CASNLPGTGVEQYF
TRBJ1-2	TRBV19	.	.	TGTGCCAGTAGTATAACAAGTAACTATGGCTACACCTTC	CASSITSNYGYTF
TRBJ1-6	TRBV2	.	.	TGTGCCAGCAGTTCGGGGGGTAATTCACCCCTCCACTTT	CASSSGGNSPLHF
TRBJ2-7	TRBV29-1	TRBD2	.	TGCAGCGCCCTGACTAGCGGGAAAAGCTCCTACGAGCAGTACTTC	CSALTSGKSSYEQYF
TRBJ1-5	TRBV4-3	.	.	TGCGCCAGCAGCCAAGATCCGGGGGGGGATCAGCCCCAGCATTTT	CASSQDPGGDQPQHF
TRBJ2-5	TRBV5-4	.	.	TGTGCCAGCAGCCCAGCAGCTAGCGTTGTGACCCAGTACTTC	CASSPAASVVTQYF
TRBJ1-5	TRBV3-1/TRBV3-2	.	.	TGTGCCAGCAGCCAAGATACCAGGTTCGGTCAGCCCCAGCATTTT	CASSQDTRFGQPQHF
TRBJ1-2	TRBV6-5	TRBD1	.	TGTGCCAGCAGTTACGTGGCAGGGGGTGGCTACACCTTC	CASSYVAGGGYTF
TRBJ1-4	TRBV9	TRBD1	.	TGTGCCAGCAGCGTAGGGAGACAGGGGCATGAAAAACTGTTTTTT	CASSVGRQGHEKLFF
TRBJ2-1	TRBV7-2	.	.	TGTGCCAGCAGCTTAACATCGAGGACTGGTAAGTGGTACAATGAGCAGTTCTTC	CASSLTSRTGKWYNEQFF
TRBJ1-1	TRBV27	.	.	TGTGCCAGCAGTTTGTACAGGGATATCACTGAAGCTTTCTTT	CASSLYRDITEAFF
TRBJ1-4	TRBV28	.	.	TGTGCCAGCAGTTTGGGTAGCGCCGGGGCTAATGAAAAACTGTTTTTT	CASSLGSAGANEKLFF
TRBJ2-7	TRBV7-2	TRBD2	.	TGTGCCAGCAGCGAAAGAGCGGGGGGGTCCTACGAGCAGTACTTC	CASSERAGGSYEQYF
TRBJ1-2	TRBV5-4	.	.	TGTGCCAGCAGCTTGGCTCTACAGGGTGGTGGCTACACCTTC	CASSLALQGGGYTF
TRBJ2-7	TRBV7-9	TRBD1	.	TGTGCCAGCAGCTCAAGATCCGGGACAGGGGGTTACGAGCAGTACTTC	CASSSRSGTGGYEQYF
TRBJ2-5	TRBV19	TRBD2	.	TGTGCCAGTAGTATGGGGCTAGCGGTTCAAGAGACCCAGTACTTC	CASSMGLAVQETQYF
TRBJ2-7	TRBV4-1	TRBD1	.	TGCGCCAGCAGCGTGGGACAGGGTTCCTACGAGCAGTACTTC	CASSVGQGSYEQYF
TRBJ1-3	TRBV29-1	.	.	TGCAGCGCCAAGACCCCTAGCTCTGGAAACACCATATATTTT	CSAKTPSSGNTIYF
TRBJ2-3	TRBV6-5	.	.	TGTGCCAGCAAAGGAGGGGTTGGTGGGATGGATACGCAGTATTTT	CASKGGVGGMDTQYF
TRBJ2-2	TRBV18	.	.	TGTGCCAGCTCACCGGGCGGCAGGGGCACCGGGGAGCTGTTTTTT	CASSPGGRGTGELFF
TRBJ2-7	TRBV5-1	TRBD1	.	TGCGCCAGCAGCACTACAGGGGGCGCTTTCTACGAGCAGTACTTC	CASSTTGGAFYEQYF
TRBJ2-4	TRBV7-9	TRBD2	.	TGTGCCAGCAGCCTAGCCCGCGGCGGGGGGGCGGTTAATAACATTCAGTACTTC	CASSLARGGGAVNNIQYF
TRBJ1-6	TRBV14	.	.	TGTGCCAGCAGCCAAACGTCAGGGTGGACACCCCTCCACTTT	CASSQTSGWTPLHF
TRBJ1-4	TRBV5-1	.	.	TGCGCCAGCAGCTCGTTGGGACAAACTAATGAAAAACTGTTTTTT	CASSSLGQTNEKLFF
TRBJ2-2	TRBV3-1/TRBV3-2	TRBD1	.	TGTGCCAGCAGAGGACAGGGGCCCGGGGAGCTGTTTTTT	CASRGQGPGELFF
TRBJ1-1	TRBV10-3	.	.	TGTGCCATCAGTGGAGTGAACACTGAAGCTTTCTTT	CAISGVNTEAFF
TRBJ1-5	TRBV27	.	.	TGTGCCAGCAGTTTAATCAGGGGAAGCAATCAGCCCCAGCATTTT	CASSLIRGSNQPQHF
TRBJ1-6	TRBV7-2	.	.	TGTGCCAGCAGCCCCCGACAGGCCGTCTCACCCCTCCACTTT	CASSPRQAVSPLHF
TRBJ1-3	TRBV11-1	TRBD1	.	TGTGCCAGCAGCTTCCAGGGGGGCTCTGGAAACACCATATATTTT	CASSFQGGSGNTIYF
TRBJ1-5	TRBV24-1	TRBD1	.	TGTGCCACCAGTGACACCGGGACAGGGGCCCTTAATCAGCCCCAGCATTTT	CATSDTGTGALNQPQHF
TRBJ1-6	TRBV9	.	few	TGTGCCAGCAGCGTAGGACAGAGCTCCTATAATTCACCCCTCCACTTT	CASSVGQSSYNSPLHF
TRBJ2-7	TRBV5-1	TRBD1	.	TGCGCCAGCAGCTTGGAGAGGGGGCCGTTGGGATTCGAGCAGTACTTC	CASSLERGPLGFEQYF
TRBJ2-5	TRBV6-2/TRBV6-3	.	.	TGTGCCAGCAGTTCCCGTGACAGGACCCCCCGGGAGACCCAGTACTTC	CASSSRDRTPRETQYF
TRBJ1-2	TRBV3-1/TRBV3-2	.	.	TGTGCCAGCAGCCAAGGTGGGGCCCAGGTAGGCTACACCTTC	CASSQGGAQVGYTF
TRBJ1-2	TRBV7-2	.	.	TGTGCCAGCAGCTTATTGCGACAGTCCTATGGCTACACCTTC	CASSLLRQSYGYTF
TRBJ1-3	TRBV27	.	.	TGTGCCAGCAGGACTGACGGACTCTCTGGAAACACCATATATTTT	CASRTDGLSGNTIYF
TRBJ2-2	TRBV5-4	TRBD2	.	TGTGCCAGCAGCTTGGAGCGGGGCAGGAACACCGGGGAGCTGTTTTTT	CASSLERGRNTGELFF
TRBJ1-6	TRBV7-2	.	once	TGTGCCAGCAGCTTATTTGAACGGGCCCTCCACTTT	CASSLFERALHF
TRBJ2-2	TRBV5-5	.	few	TGTGCCAGCATTGTTGTAAACACCGGGGAGCTGTTTTTT	CASIVVNTGELFF